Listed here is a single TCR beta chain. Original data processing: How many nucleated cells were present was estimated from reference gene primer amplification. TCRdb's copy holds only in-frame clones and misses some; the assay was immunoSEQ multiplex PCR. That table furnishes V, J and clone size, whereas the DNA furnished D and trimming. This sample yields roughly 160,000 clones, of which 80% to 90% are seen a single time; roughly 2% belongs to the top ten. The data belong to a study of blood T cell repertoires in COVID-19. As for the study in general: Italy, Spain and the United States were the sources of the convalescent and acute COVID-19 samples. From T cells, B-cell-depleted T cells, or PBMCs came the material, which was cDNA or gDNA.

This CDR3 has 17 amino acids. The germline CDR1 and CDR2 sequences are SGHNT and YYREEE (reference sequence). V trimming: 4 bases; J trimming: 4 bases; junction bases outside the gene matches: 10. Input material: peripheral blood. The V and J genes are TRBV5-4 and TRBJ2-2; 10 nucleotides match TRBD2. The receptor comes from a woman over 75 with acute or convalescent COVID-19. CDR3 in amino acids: CASSRGASGSFTGELFF. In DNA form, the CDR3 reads TGTGCCAGCAGCCGTGGGGCTAGCGGGAGTTTCACCGGGGAGCTGTTTTTT. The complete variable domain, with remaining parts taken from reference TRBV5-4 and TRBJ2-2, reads ETGVTQSPTHLIKTRGQQVTLRCSSQSGHNTVSWYQQALGQGPQFIFQYYREEENGRGNFPPRFSGLQFPNYSSELNVNALELDDSALYLCASSRGASGSFTGELFFGEGSRLTVL.